This entry features one T cell receptor (beta chain) sequence. This same CDR3 is encoded by further DNA sequences in the sample. This sample is drawn from a study of shared clonotypes between healthy human individuals. CDR1 and CDR2 (germline): SGHRS, YFSETQ. The CDR3 has 15 amino acids. V lost 0 bases and J lost 6; bases outside the gene matches: 3. Clones were sequenced by immunoSEQ multiplex PCR, and TCRdb holds only the in-frame ones, with some missing. The data contain fewer than 1.8 million clones, around 98.5% of them singletons. J is TRBJ2-3 and V is TRBV5-1; 11 positions agree with TRBD1. The TCR comes from a man aged 30 to 39 in good health. The sequenced sample consisted of naive CD4+ T cells sorted from blood. The sample's subset: CD45RA+ positively selected. This CDR3 reads CASSLVGQGVDTQYF. CDR3 DNA: TGCGCCAGCAGCTTGGTGGGACAGGGGGTTGATACGCAGTATTTT.